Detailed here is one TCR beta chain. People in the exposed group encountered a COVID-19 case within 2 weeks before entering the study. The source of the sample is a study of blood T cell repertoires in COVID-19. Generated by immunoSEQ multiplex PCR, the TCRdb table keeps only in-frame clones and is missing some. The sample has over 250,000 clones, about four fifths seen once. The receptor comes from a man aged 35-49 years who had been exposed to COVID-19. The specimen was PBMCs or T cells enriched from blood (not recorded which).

Here the CDR3 DNA reads TGTGCCACCAGCAGACCAACCGCGTACGAGCAGTACTTC. Protein product: CATSRPTAYEQYF. This chain connects TRBV15 to TRBJ2-7; D is uncertain. This CDR3 comprises 13 residues. Germline V gives CDR1 LNHNV, CDR2 YYDKDF (reference sequence). V gave up 2 bases and J gave up 4 bases, with 9 bases separating them.